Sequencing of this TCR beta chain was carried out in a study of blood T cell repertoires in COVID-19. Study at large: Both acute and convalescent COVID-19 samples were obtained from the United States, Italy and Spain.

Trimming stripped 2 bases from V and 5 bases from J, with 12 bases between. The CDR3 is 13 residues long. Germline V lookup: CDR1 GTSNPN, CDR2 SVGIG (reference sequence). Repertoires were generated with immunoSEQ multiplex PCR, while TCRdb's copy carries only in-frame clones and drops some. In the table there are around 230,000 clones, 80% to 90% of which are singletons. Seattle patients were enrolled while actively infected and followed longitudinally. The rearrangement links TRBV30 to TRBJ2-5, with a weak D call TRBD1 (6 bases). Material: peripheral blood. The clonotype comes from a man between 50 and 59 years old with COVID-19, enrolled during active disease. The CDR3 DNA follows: TGTGCCTGGAGTCAGGGGCTCGGGGAGACCCAGTACTTC. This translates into CAWSQGLGETQYF.